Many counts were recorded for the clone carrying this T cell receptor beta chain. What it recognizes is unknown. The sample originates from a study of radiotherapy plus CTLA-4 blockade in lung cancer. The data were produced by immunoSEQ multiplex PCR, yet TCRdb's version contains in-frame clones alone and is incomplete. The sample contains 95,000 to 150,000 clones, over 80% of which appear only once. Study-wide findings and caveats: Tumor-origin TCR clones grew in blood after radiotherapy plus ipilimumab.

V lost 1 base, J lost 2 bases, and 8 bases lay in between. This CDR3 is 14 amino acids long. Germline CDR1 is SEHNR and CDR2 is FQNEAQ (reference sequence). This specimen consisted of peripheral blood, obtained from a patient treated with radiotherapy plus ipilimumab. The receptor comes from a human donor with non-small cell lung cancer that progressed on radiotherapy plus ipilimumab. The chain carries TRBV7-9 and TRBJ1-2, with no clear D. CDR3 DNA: TGTGCCAGCAGCTTAGGTGAAGGGAACTATGGCTACACCTTC. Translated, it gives CASSLGEGNYGYTF. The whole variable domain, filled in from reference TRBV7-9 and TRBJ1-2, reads DTGVSQNPRHKITKRGQNVTFRCDPISEHNRLYWYRQTLGQGPEFLTYFQNEAQLEKSRLLSDRFSAERPKGSFSTLEIQRTEQGDSAMYLCASSLGEGNYGYTFGSGTRLTVV.